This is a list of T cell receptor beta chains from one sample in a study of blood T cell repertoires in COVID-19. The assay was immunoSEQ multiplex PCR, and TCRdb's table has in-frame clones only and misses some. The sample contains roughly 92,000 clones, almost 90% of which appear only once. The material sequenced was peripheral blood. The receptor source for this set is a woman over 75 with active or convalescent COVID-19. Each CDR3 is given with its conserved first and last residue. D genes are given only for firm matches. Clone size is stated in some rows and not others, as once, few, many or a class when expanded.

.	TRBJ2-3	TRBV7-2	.	CASSLGDIPPGDTQYF	TGTGCCAGCAGCTTAGGGGACATTCCACCAGGGGATACGCAGTATTTT
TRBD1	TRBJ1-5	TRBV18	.	CASSPGDSSRPQHF	TGTGCCAGCTCACCAGGGGACAGCTCTCGACCCCAGCATTTT
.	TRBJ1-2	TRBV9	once	CASSAKLGGTNYGYTF	TGTGCCAGCAGCGCTAAGTTGGGGGGAACTAACTATGGCTACACCTTC
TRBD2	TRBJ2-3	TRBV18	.	CASSPPAGGGTDTQYF	TGTGCCAGCTCACCACCGGCGGGAGGGGGCACAGATACGCAGTATTTT
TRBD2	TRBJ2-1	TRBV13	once	CASSNIPGLADNEQFF	TGTGCCAGCAGCAATATCCCGGGACTAGCAGACAATGAGCAGTTCTTC
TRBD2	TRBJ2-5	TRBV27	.	CASRTLSGGVPRETQYF	TGTGCCAGCAGGACCCTCTCTGGGGGGGTCCCTCGCGAGACCCAGTACTTC
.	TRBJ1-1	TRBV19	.	CASRLQGNTEAFF	TGTGCCAGTAGGCTACAGGGGAACACTGAAGCTTTCTTT
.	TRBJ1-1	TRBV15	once	CATSKGGVAEAFF	TGTGCCACCAGCAAAGGGGGAGTCGCTGAAGCTTTCTTT
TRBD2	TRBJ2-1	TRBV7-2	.	CASSSRLAGLYEQFF	TGTGCCAGCAGTTCAAGACTAGCGGGTCTGTATGAGCAGTTCTTC
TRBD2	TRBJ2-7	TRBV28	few	CASSFGLAAYEQYF	TGTGCCAGCAGTTTTGGGCTAGCGGCCTACGAGCAGTACTTC
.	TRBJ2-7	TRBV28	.	CASSLGAGTSSSYEQYF	TGTGCCAGCAGTTTAGGGGCCGGGACTTCGAGCTCCTACGAGCAGTACTTC
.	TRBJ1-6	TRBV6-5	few	CASTTRSLNSPLHF	TGTGCCAGCACTACCAGGTCCCTGAATTCACCCCTCCACTTT
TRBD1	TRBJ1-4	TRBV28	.	CASSPTGTGGEKLFF	TGTGCCAGCAGCCCAACCGGGACAGGGGGCGAAAAACTGTTTTTT
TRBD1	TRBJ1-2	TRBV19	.	CASSSDRGGGGYTF	TGTGCCAGTAGTTCAGACAGGGGCGGTGGCGGCTACACCTTC
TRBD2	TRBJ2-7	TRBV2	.	CASRLPGLAGGIHEQYF	TGTGCCAGCAGATTGCCGGGACTAGCGGGAGGAATCCACGAGCAGTACTTC
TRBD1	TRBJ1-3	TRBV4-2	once	CASSQEGGQGYSGNTIYF	TGTGCCAGCAGCCAAGAGGGAGGACAGGGGTACTCTGGAAACACCATATATTTT
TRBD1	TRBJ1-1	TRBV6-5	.	CASRLRGPTEAFF	TGTGCCAGCAGACTCAGGGGGCCAACTGAAGCTTTCTTT
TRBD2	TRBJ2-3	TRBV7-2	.	CASSRSGLAGGADTQYF	TGTGCCAGCAGCCGTTCGGGACTAGCGGGAGGGGCAGATACGCAGTATTTT
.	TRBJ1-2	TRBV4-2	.	CASSPGGRSYGYTF	TGTGCCAGCAGCCCCGGGGGGAGGAGCTATGGCTACACCTTC
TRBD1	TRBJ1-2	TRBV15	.	CATSRGGQGPWFSHGYTF	TGTGCCACCAGCAGAGGCGGACAGGGGCCCTGGTTTAGCCATGGCTACACCTTC
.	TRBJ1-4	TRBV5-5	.	CASSMISGLVNEKLFF	TGTGCCAGCAGCATGATCTCGGGTCTTGTTAATGAAAAACTGTTTTTT
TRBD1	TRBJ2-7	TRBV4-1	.	CASSQDDVGQGTYGQYF	TGCGCCAGCAGCCAAGACGATGTGGGACAGGGGACATATGGGCAGTACTTC
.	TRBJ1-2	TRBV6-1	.	CASSEGASYGYTF	TGTGCCAGCAGTGAGGGGGCGTCCTATGGCTACACCTTC
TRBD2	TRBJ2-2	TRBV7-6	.	CASSLITGGPGGELFF	TGTGCCAGCAGCTTAATCACGGGAGGGCCTGGCGGGGAGCTGTTTTTT
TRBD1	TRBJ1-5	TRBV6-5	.	CASMERGPKPQHF	TGTGCCAGCATGGAAAGGGGGCCGAAGCCCCAGCATTTT
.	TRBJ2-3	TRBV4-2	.	CASSQARFTDTQYF	TGTGCCAGCAGCCAAGCTAGGTTCACAGATACGCAGTATTTT
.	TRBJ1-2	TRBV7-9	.	CASSFEFLTSGYTF	TGTGCCAGCAGCTTTGAGTTCCTCACCTCTGGCTACACCTTC
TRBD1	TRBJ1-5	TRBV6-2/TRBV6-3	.	CASSYPPDRGNQPQHF	TGTGCCAGCAGTTACCCTCCGGACAGGGGCAATCAGCCCCAGCATTTT
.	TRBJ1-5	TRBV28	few	CASRTDSLQPQHF	TGTGCCAGCAGGACAGACAGCCTTCAGCCCCAGCATTTT
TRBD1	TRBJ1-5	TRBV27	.	CASSLRQGLPYQPQHF	TGTGCCAGCAGTTTACGACAGGGCCTCCCTTATCAGCCCCAGCATTTT
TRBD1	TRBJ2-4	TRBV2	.	CASSGEGQGVSKNIQYF	TGTGCCAGCAGTGGGGAGGGACAGGGGGTTTCCAAAAACATTCAGTACTTC
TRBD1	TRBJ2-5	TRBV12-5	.	CASGLSGGQETQYF	TGTGCTAGTGGTTTGTCAGGGGGTCAAGAGACCCAGTACTTC
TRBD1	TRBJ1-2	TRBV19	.	CASRLTGSDYGYTF	TGTGCCAGTAGGCTGACAGGGTCGGACTATGGCTACACCTTC
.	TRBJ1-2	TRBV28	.	CASVLFGGAYTF	TGTGCCAGCGTACTCTTTGGGGGGGCCTACACCTTC
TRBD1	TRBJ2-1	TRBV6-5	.	CASRDRGDEQFF	TGTGCCAGCAGGGACAGGGGTGATGAGCAGTTCTTC
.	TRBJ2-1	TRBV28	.	CASSLIGGGPRNEQFF	TGTGCCAGCAGTTTAATAGGGGGAGGGCCCCGCAATGAGCAGTTCTTC
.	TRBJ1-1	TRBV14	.	CASSPYLTGGREAFF	TGTGCCAGCAGCCCCTATTTGACGGGGGGCCGTGAAGCTTTCTTT
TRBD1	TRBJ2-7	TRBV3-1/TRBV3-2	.	CASSQGDRVNEQYF	TGTGCCAGCAGCCAGGGGGACAGGGTTAACGAGCAGTACTTC
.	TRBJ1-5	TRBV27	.	CASSLAAGSNQPQHF	TGTGCCAGCAGTTTGGCGGCGGGGAGCAATCAGCCCCAGCATTTT
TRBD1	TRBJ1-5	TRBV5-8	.	CASSLKRQGYSQPQHF	TGTGCCAGCAGCTTGAAACGACAGGGCTACTCTCAGCCCCAGCATTTT
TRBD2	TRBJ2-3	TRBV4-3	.	CASSQDHGTSGRRRDTQYF	TGCGCCAGCAGCCAAGATCACGGGACTAGCGGGAGGCGGAGGGATACGCAGTATTTT
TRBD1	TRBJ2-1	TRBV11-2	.	CASSGTGVLEQFF	TGTGCCAGCAGCGGGACAGGGGTATTGGAGCAGTTCTTC
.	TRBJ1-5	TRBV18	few	CASSPSRGSSQPQHF	TGTGCCAGCTCACCTTCCAGGGGATCAAGCCAGCCCCAGCATTTT
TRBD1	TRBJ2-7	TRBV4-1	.	CASSQEPGQGYEQYF	TGCGCCAGCAGCCAAGAACCGGGACAGGGCTACGAGCAGTACTTC
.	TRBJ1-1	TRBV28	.	CASREGGLNTEAFF	TGTGCCAGCAGGGAGGGAGGACTGAACACTGAAGCTTTCTTT
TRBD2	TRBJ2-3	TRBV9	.	CASSGLAYTDTQYF	TGTGCCAGCAGCGGACTAGCGTATACAGATACGCAGTATTTT
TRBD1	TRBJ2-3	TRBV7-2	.	CASSPDRGGDTQYF	TGTGCCAGCAGCCCGGACAGGGGAGGAGATACGCAGTATTTT
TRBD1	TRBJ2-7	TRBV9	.	CASSVQGVPYEQYF	TGTGCCAGCAGCGTACAGGGGGTACCCTACGAGCAGTACTTC
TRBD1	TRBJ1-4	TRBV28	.	CASSLYTGGNEKLFF	TGTGCCAGCAGTTTATATACAGGGGGTAATGAAAAACTGTTTTTT